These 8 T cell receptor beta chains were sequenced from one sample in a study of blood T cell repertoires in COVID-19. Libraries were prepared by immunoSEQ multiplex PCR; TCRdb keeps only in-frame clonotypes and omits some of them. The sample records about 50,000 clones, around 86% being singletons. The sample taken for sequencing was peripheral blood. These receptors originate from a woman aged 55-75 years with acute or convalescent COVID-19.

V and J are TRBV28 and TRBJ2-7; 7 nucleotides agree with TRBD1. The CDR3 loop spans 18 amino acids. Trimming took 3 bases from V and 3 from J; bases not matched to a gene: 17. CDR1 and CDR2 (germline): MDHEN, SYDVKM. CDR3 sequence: CASSFRQGRSFSDYEQYF. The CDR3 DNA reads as TGTGCCAGCAGTTTTAGACAGGGTCGTTCGTTTTCGGACTACGAGCAGTACTTC.

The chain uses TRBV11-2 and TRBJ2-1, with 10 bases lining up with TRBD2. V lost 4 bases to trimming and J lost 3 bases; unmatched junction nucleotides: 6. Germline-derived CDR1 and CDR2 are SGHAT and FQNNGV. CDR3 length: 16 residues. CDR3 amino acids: CASSWGTSELYNEQFF. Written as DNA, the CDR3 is TGTGCCAGCAGCTGGGGGACTAGCGAGCTCTACAATGAGCAGTTCTTC. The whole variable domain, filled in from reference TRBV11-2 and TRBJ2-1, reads EAGVAQSPRYKIIEKRQSVAFWCNPISGHATLYWYQQILGQGPKLLIQFQNNGVVDDSQLPKDRFSAERLKGVDSTLKIQPAKLEDSAVYLCASSWGTSELYNEQFFGPGTRLTVL.

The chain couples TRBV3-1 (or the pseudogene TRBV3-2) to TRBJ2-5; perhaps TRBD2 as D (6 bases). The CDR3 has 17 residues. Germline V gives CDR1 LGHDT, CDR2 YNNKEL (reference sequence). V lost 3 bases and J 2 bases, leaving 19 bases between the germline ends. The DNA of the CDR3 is TGTGCCAGCAGCCATCGCGGGGCGGGTGCTTTTCAAGAGACCCAGTACTTC. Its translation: CASSHRGAGAFQETQYF.

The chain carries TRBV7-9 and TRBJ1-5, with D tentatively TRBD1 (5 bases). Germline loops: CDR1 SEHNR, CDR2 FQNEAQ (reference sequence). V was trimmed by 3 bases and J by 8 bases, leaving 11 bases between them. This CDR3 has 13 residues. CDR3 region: CASSFSPTEPQHF. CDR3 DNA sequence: TGTGCCAGCAGCTTTAGCCCGACAGAGCCCCAGCATTTT.

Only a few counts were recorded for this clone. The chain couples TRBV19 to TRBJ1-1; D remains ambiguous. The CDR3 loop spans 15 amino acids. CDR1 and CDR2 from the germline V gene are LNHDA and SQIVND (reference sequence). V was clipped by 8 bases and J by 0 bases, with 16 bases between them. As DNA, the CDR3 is TGTGCCAGTCGTAAAGCGGGGAGGCTGAACACTGAAGCTTTCTTT. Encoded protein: CASRKAGRLNTEAFF. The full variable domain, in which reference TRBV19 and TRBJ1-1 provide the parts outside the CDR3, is DGGITQSPKYLFRKEGQNVTLSCEQNLNHDAMYWYRQDPGQGLRLIYYSQIVNDFQKGDIAEGYSVSREKKESFPLTVTSAQKNPTAFYLCASRKAGRLNTEAFFGQGTRLTVV.

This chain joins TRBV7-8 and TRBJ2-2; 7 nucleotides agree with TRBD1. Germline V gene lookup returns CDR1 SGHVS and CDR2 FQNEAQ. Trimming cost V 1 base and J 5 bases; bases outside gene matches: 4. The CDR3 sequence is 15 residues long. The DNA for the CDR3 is TGTGCCAGCAGCTTAGAGGGGGCGCGGACCGGGGAGCTGTTTTTT. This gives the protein CASSLEGARTGELFF.

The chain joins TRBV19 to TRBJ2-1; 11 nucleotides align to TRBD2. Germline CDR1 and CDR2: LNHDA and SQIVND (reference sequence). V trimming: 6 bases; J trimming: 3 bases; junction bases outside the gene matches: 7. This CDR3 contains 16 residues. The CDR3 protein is CASRRGLAEIYNEQFF. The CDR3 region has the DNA TGTGCCAGTAGGAGGGGACTAGCGGAGATCTACAATGAGCAGTTCTTC.

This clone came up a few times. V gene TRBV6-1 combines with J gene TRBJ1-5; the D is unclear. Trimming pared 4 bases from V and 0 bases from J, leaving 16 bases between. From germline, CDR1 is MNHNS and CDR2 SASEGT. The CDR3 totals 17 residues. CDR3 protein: CASSGAGSWVSNQPQHF. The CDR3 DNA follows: TGTGCCAGCAGTGGCGCAGGATCATGGGTTAGCAATCAGCCCCAGCATTTT.